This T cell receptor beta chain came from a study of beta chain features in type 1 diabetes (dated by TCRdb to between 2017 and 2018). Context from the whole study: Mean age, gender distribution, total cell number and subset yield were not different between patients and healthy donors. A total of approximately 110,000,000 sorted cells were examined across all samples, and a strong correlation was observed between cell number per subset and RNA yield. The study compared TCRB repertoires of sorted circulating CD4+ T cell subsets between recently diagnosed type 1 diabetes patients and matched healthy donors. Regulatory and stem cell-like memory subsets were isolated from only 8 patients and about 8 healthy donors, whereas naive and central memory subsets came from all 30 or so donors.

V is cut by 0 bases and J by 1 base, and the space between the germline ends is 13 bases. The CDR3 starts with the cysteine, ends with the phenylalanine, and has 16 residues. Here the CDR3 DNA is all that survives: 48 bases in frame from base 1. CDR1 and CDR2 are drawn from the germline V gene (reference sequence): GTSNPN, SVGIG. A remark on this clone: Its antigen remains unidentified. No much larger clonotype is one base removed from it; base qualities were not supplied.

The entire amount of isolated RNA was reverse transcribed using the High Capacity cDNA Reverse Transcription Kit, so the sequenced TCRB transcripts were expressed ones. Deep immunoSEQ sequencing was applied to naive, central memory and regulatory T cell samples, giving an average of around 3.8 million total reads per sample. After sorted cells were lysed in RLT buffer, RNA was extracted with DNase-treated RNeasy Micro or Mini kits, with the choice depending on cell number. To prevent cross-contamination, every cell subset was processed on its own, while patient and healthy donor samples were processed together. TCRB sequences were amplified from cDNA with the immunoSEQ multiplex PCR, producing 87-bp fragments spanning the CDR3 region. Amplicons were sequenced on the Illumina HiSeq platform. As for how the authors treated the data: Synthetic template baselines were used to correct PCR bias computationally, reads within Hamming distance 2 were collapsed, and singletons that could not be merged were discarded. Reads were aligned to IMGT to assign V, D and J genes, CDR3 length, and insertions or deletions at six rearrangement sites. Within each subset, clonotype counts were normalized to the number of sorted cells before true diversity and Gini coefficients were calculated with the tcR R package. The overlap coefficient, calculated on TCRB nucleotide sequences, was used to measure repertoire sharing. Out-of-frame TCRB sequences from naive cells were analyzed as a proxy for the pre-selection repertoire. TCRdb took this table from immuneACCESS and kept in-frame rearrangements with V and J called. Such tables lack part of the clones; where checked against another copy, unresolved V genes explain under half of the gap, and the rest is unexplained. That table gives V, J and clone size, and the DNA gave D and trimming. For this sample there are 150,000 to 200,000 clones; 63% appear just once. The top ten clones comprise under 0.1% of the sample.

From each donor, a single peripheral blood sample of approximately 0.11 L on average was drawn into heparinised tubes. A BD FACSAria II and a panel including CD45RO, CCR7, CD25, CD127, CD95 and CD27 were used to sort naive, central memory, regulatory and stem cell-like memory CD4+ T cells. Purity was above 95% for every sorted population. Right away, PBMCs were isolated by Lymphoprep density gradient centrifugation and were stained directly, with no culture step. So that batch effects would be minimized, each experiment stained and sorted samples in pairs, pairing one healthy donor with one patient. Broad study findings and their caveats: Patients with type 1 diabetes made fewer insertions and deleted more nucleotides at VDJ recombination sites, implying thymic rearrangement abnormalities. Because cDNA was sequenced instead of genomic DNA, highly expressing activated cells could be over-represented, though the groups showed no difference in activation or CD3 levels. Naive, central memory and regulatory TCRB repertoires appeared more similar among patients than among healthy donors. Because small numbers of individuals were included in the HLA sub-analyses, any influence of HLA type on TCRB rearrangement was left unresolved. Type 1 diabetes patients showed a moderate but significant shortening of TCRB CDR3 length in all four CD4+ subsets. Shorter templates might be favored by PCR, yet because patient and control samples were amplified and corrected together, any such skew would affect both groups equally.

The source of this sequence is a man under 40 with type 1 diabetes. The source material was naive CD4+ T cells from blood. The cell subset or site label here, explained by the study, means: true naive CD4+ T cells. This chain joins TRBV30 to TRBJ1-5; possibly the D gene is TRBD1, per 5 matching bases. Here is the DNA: TGTGCCTGGAGTGTACGCGGTAAGGGGAGCAATCAGCCCCAGCATTTT. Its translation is CAWSVRGKGSNQPQHF.